This passage covers 25 T cell receptor beta chains from one sample sequenced in a study of CD8 T cells in ankylosing spondylitis. TCRdb called the 5' RACE reads again in MiXCR, with one record for every CDR3 protein. Of 200,000 to 250,000 distinct CDR3 sequences in the sample, 10% to 13% were seen once. Sample: blood, either unsorted or a sorted T cell fraction (not recorded which). These receptors originate from a male donor with ankylosing spondylitis or in good health (not recorded which).

This clonotype was observed many times. This chain links TRBV24-1 with TRBJ2-1, with TRBD2 identical over 11 bases. Germline V gene lookup returns CDR1 KGHDR and CDR2 SFDVKD. J gave up 8 bases and V 4 bases, and 6 bases lay outside the gene matches. This CDR3 has 15 residues. CDR3 amino acids: CATSEGLAGGYEQFF. CDR3 nucleotides: TGTGCCACCAGTGAGGGTCTAGCGGGGGGCTATGAGCAGTTCTTC.

This clonotype was seen many times. The CDR3 loop reads CSASGGRDEQFF. The CDR3 coding sequence is TGCAGTGCTAGCGGGGGGAGAGATGAGCAGTTCTTC. This chain connects TRBV20-1 to TRBJ2-1; 7 nucleotides match TRBD2. This CDR3 has 12 residues. V trimming: 3 bases; J trimming: 8 bases; junction bases outside the gene matches: 4. Looked up from germline, CDR1 is DFQATT and CDR2 is SNEGSKA (reference sequence).

This clonotype showed up many times. The chain employs TRBV12-3 or TRBV12-4 and TRBJ1-6, with TRBD1 matching 8 bases. Trimming cost V 8 bases and J 7 bases; bases outside gene matches: 4. This CDR3 region has 13 residues. The CDR3 is CASCQGANSPLHF. Written as DNA, the CDR3 is TGTGCCAGCTGTCAGGGGGCGAATTCACCCCTCCACTTT.

The genes are TRBV7-2 and TRBJ2-1, with D possibly being TRBD1 or TRBD2 (6 bases each). Germline V gives CDR1 SGHTA, CDR2 FQGNSA. CDR3 size: 15 residues. V lost 0 bases and J 4 bases, leaving 10 bases between the germline ends. This chain's CDR3 is CASSLAGGIYNEQFF. In DNA form, the CDR3 reads TGTGCCAGCAGCTTAGCGGGGGGCATATACAATGAGCAGTTCTTC. Combining the CDR3 with reference TRBV7-2 and TRBJ2-1 gives the whole variable domain GAGVSQSPSNKVTEKGKDVELRCDPISGHTALYWYRQSLGQGLEFLIYFQGNSAPDKSGLPSDRFSAERTGGSVSTLTIQRTQQEDSAVYLCASSLAGGIYNEQFFGPGTRLTVL.

This clonotype was found many times. J is TRBJ2-1 and V is TRBV2; 14 bases line up with TRBD2. V shed 10 bases, J shed 6 bases, and the junction held 5 bases outside the gene matches. Looked up from germline, CDR1 is SNHLY and CDR2 is FYNNEI. The CDR3 runs to 14 residues. The CDR3 sequence: CATHGTSGGNEQFF. The CDR3 nucleotides read TGTGCCACACACGGGACTAGCGGGGGCAATGAGCAGTTCTTC.

This clonotype was seen a handful of times. The V call is TRBV3-1, the J call TRBJ2-3, with D perhaps matching TRBD2 (7 bases). Trimming took 0 bases from V and 3 from J, leaving 16 bases between them. The CDR3 sequence is 17 residues long. The V gene's germline CDR1 is LGHDT and CDR2 YNNKEL (reference sequence). CDR3 loop: CASSQDPPGGPTDTQYF. Here the CDR3 DNA reads TGTGCCAGCAGCCAAGATCCTCCGGGGGGCCCTACAGATACGCAGTATTTT.

This clonotype was observed a few times. The genes are TRBV6-5 and TRBJ1-1, with D unresolved. The CDR3 consists of 13 residues. Per the germline V gene, CDR1 is MNHEY and CDR2 is SVGAGI. With 2 bases removed from V and 1 base from J, the gap between germline ends came to 5 bases. Here the CDR3 reads CASSYNGNTEAFF. In nucleotides, the CDR3 is TGTGCCAGCAGTTACAACGGGAACACTGAAGCTTTCTTT.

This clonotype was counted at least ten times. The rearrangement joins TRBV12-3 or TRBV12-4 to TRBJ2-2, with 10 bases fitting TRBD2. J gave up 4 bases and V 4 bases, and 9 bases lay outside the gene matches. CDR3 size: 17 residues. The CDR3 sequence is CASSSHVAGGGTGELFF. The CDR3 region has the DNA TGTGCCAGCAGTTCCCACGTAGCGGGGGGTGGCACCGGGGAGCTGTTTTTT.

Concerning this clonotype itself: This could be a read error, since a much larger clone is one nucleotide away. V gene TRBV5-1 combines with J gene TRBJ2-2; D possibly uses TRBD1 or TRBD2 (5 bases each). CDR3 size: 15 residues. CDR1 is SGHRS and CDR2 is YFSETQ in the germline V gene. CDR3 sequence: CASSWDPAGTGELLF. The CDR3 nucleotides read TGCGCCAGCAGCTGGGACCCGGCGGGCACCGGGGAGCTGCTTTTT.

Concerning this clonotype itself: Just one base apart from a much larger clone, this may be a read error. The chain links TRBV28 to TRBJ2-5; 13 nucleotides line up with TRBD2. J gave up 5 bases and V 5 bases, and 5 bases lay outside the gene matches. The CDR3 is 15 amino acids. CDR1 MDHEN and CDR2 SYDVKM come from the germline V gene. In nucleotides, the CDR3 is TGTGCCAGCAGTCTACTACTAGCGGGGGGGGAGACCCAGTACTTC. It yields the protein CASSLLLAGGETQYF. The full variable domain, with the rest looked up from reference TRBV28 and TRBJ2-5, is DVKVTQSSRYLVKRTGEKVFLECVQDMDHENMFWYRQDPGLGLRLIYFSYDVKMKEKGDIPEGYSVSREKKERFSLILESASTNQTSMYLCASSLLLAGGETQYFGPGTRLLVL.

This clonotype was counted between two and nine times. This sequence joins TRBV7-9 and TRBJ1-2; no clear D gene. The CDR3 is 13 amino acids. Germline values: CDR1 SEHNR, CDR2 FQNEAQ (reference sequence). Trimming cost V 5 bases and J 6 bases, with 13 bases left between them. CDR3 in DNA: TGTGCCAGCAGCCCTATGGGCAGTCATGGCTACACCTTC. Amino acid sequence: CASSPMGSHGYTF.

This chain joins TRBV3-1 and TRBJ1-2; D is unclear. The V gene lost 1 base and the J gene lost 6 bases, with 9 bases spanning the gap. The CDR3 spans 13 residues. Germline values: CDR1 LGHDT, CDR2 YNNKEL (reference sequence). CDR3 nucleotides: TGTGCCAGCAGCCAAGTAGTCGCCGATGGCTACACCTTC. It encodes CASSQVVADGYTF.

The V and J genes are TRBV2 and TRBJ2-4; TRBD2 aligns across 11 bases. Germline V lookup: CDR1 SNHLY, CDR2 FYNNEI. The CDR3 spans 13 residues. The ends lost 4 bases at V and 16 bases at J; junction bases unmatched: 9. The CDR3 region is CASSVLAGEIFYF. The CDR3 DNA reads TGTGCCAGCAGTGTACTAGCGGGGGAGATTTTTTACTTC.

This clonotype has ten or more counts. The chain combines TRBV5-4 with TRBJ1-3; a weak D match, TRBD1 (5 bases). Trimming took 4 bases from V and 4 from J, leaving 15 bases between them. CDR3 length equals 15 residues. CDR1 and CDR2 (germline): SGHNT, YYREEE (reference sequence). This CDR3 is CASSIAGTRGNTIYF. The CDR3, as DNA: TGTGCCAGCAGCATCGCCGGGACGAGAGGAAACACCATATATTTT. Complete variable domain (other parts from reference TRBV5-4 and TRBJ1-3): ETGVTQSPTHLIKTRGQQVTLRCSSQSGHNTVSWYQQALGQGPQFIFQYYREEENGRGNFPPRFSGLQFPNYSSELNVNALELDDSALYLCASSIAGTRGNTIYFGEGSWLTVV.

This clonotype was observed many times. The J gene is TRBJ1-5, the V gene TRBV2; 9 positions match TRBD1. The V gene's germline CDR1 is SNHLY and CDR2 FYNNEI. The CDR3 is 16 residues long. Trimming removed 6 bases from V and 3 bases from J; junction bases left unmatched: 9. The CDR3 coding sequence is TGTGCCAGCAGAAGAAGGACAGGGGATACCAATCAGCCCCAGCATTTT. It yields the protein CASRRRTGDTNQPQHF.

This clonotype was counted only a few times. This could be a read error, since a much larger clone is one nucleotide away. The V and J genes are TRBV20-1 and TRBJ1-2, with a possible D match to TRBD1 (6 bases). Germline V gives CDR1 DFQATT, CDR2 SNEGSKA (reference sequence). The CDR3 contains 16 residues. CDR3 nucleotides: TGCAGTGCTAGAGATACGGCGGGGGCCCTTAACTATGGCGACACCTTC. Encoded protein: CSARDTAGALNYGDTF.

This clonotype was seen ten or more times. The V call is TRBV6-1, the J call TRBJ1-5, with D hard to call. This CDR3 spans 15 amino acids. Trimming removed 6 bases at V and 5 bases at J, with 17 bases between. In germline, CDR1 is MNHNS, CDR2 SASEGT. CDR3 in amino acids: CASRPLRGPHQPQHF. DNA of the CDR3: TGTGCCAGCAGGCCCCTCAGAGGGCCTCATCAGCCCCAGCATTTT.

This clonotype was found a few times. The rearrangement links TRBV7-3 to TRBJ1-6; unclear D gene. In germline, CDR1 is SGHTA, CDR2 FQGTGA. V lost 2 bases and J 10 bases, leaving 12 bases between the germline ends. CDR3 size: 14 residues. The CDR3 protein is CASSLDYAGSPLHF. In nucleotides, the CDR3 is TGTGCCAGCAGCTTAGACTATGCAGGATCACCCCTCCACTTT.

This clonotype was counted only a few times. The V call is TRBV30, the J call TRBJ2-7; possibly TRBD2 for D (6 bases). Germline-derived CDR1 and CDR2 are GTSNPN and SVGIG (reference sequence). The CDR3 runs 13 residues. The V end was cut by 4 bases, the J end by 0 bases, with 10 bases between. The CDR3 here is CAWNRGSSYEQYF. The DNA of the CDR3 is TGTGCCTGGAATCGGGGGAGCTCCTACGAGCAGTACTTC.

In this sample, this clonotype turned up many times. V usage is TRBV29-1 and J usage is TRBJ2-1, with D perhaps TRBD2 (5 bases). This CDR3 is built from 14 residues. Trimming took off 1 base at V and 9 bases at J, with 16 bases between the two ends. Per germline, CDR1 SQVTM and CDR2 ANQGSEA. CDR3 in DNA: TGCAGCGTTGAAGGGGCGCGGTTCAGCGGTGAGCAGTTCTTC. Encoded protein: CSVEGARFSGEQFF.

This clonotype was detected ten times or more. V gene TRBV3-1 combines with J gene TRBJ2-3, with TRBD2 identical over 13 bases. CDR1 LGHDT and CDR2 YNNKEL come from the germline V gene (reference sequence). V shed 5 bases, J shed 1 base, and the junction held 3 bases outside the gene matches. CDR3 length: 16 amino acids. The CDR3 coding sequence is TGTGCCAGCAGCGTCGGGACTAGCGGGGGCACAGATACGCAGTATTTT. Translating gives CASSVGTSGGTDTQYF.

Concerning this clonotype: Being one base from a much bigger clone, this may be a read error. The chain has TRBV6-5 and TRBJ2-1; D perhaps matches TRBD2 (7 bases). The germline V and J ends were trimmed by 0 bases and 6 bases, with 15 bases remaining between them. The CDR3 consists of 16 residues. Germline lookup yields CDR1 MNHEY and CDR2 SVGAGI. The CDR3 region has the DNA TGTGCCAGCAGTTACTCGAGTATGGGGGGGCGCAATGAGCAGTTCTTC. Translated: CASSYSSMGGRNEQFF.

V and J are TRBV20-1 and TRBJ1-4; unclear D gene. This CDR3 is built from 13 residues. Germline loops: CDR1 DFQATT, CDR2 SNEGSKA (reference sequence). The V and J ends lost 1 base and 5 bases respectively, with 8 bases between them. The CDR3 bases are TGCAGTGCTAGAGGGCAGCGAAATGAAAAACTGTTTTTT. Amino acid sequence: CSARGQRNEKLFF.

This clonotype was counted ten times or more. J is TRBJ2-7 and V is TRBV12-3 or TRBV12-4; D is undetermined. The length of the CDR3 is 12 residues. V was clipped by 6 bases and J by 2 bases, with 8 bases between them. The CDR3 here is CASSQGPYEQYF. The CDR3, as DNA: TGTGCCAGCAGCCAAGGCCCCTACGAGCAGTACTTC.

This clonotype was recorded at least ten times. The V gene is TRBV29-1, the J gene TRBJ2-2; 7 bases line up with TRBD1. Germline V CDR1 and CDR2: SQVTM, ANQGSEA. V shed 6 bases, J shed 4 bases, and the junction held 8 bases outside the gene matches. The CDR3 runs to 14 residues. CDR3 sequence (DNA): TGCAGCGTCCTACCCGGGACAGCCACCGGGGAGCTGTTTTTT. Encoded protein: CSVLPGTATGELFF.